Following are 22 T cell receptor beta chains from one sample sequenced in a study of cytomegalovirus exposure and HLA in healthy donors. A multiplex PCR was run with 60 Vbeta primers and 13 Jbeta primers. Sequencing used immunoSEQ multiplex PCR; TCRdb keeps in-frame clones, though not all of them. The data contain 150,000 to 200,000 clones, 77% of them singletons. The specimen sequenced was PBMCs. Receptors originate from a woman in her twenties or thirties in good health and CMV-seropositive.

This chain joins TRBV28 and TRBJ2-7; 8 bases map to TRBD1. From germline, CDR1 is MDHEN and CDR2 SYDVKM. The CDR3 spans 14 residues. Losses at the gene ends were 5 bases for V and 4 bases for J; bases not matched to a gene: 7. CDR3 loop: CASSRADRVYEQYF. The CDR3 DNA reads as TGTGCCAGCAGTCGCGCGGACAGGGTGTACGAGCAGTACTTC.

The chain recombines TRBV13 with TRBJ2-1; TRBD2 aligns across 7 bases. The germline gives CDR1 PRHDT, CDR2 FYEKMQ (reference sequence). The CDR3 is 15 residues long. Trimming took 2 bases from V and 4 from J; bases not matched to a gene: 5. CDR3 amino acids: CASSLIPGGYNEQFF. In DNA form, the CDR3 reads TGTGCCAGCAGCTTAATCCCGGGGGGTTACAATGAGCAGTTCTTC.

This clone was detected a few times. This sequence joins TRBV18 and TRBJ1-1; a weak D match, TRBD1 (5 bases). V was trimmed by 0 bases and J by 4 bases, leaving 12 bases between them. Germline V gene data show CDR1 as KGHSH and CDR2 as LQKENI. The CDR3 totals 15 residues. This CDR3 reads CASSPPLGVGTEAFF. In DNA, the CDR3 is TGTGCCAGCTCACCACCGCTAGGGGTCGGCACTGAAGCTTTCTTT.

The V and J genes are TRBV5-5 and TRBJ2-2, with unresolved D. Germline-derived CDR1 and CDR2 are SGHKS and YYEKEE (reference sequence). CDR3 length equals 12 residues. Deletions cut 5 bases from V and 6 bases from J, with 8 bases between. CDR3 amino acids: CASSREPGELFF. CDR3 nucleotide sequence: TGTGCCAGCAGTCGCGAGCCCGGGGAGCTGTTTTTT.

This clone was observed a single time. The rearrangement uses TRBV2 and TRBJ2-3, with D maybe TRBD2 (6 bases). CDR3 length: 14 amino acids. The germline gives CDR1 SNHLY, CDR2 FYNNEI. V was trimmed by 5 bases and J by 2 bases, leaving 11 bases between them. The CDR3 DNA reads TGTGCCAGCAGTCCGGGACTCCTCACAGATACGCAGTATTTT. Its translation: CASSPGLLTDTQYF. The complete variable domain, with remaining parts taken from reference TRBV2 and TRBJ2-3, reads EPEVTQTPSHQVTQMGQEVILRCVPISNHLYFYWYRQILGQKVEFLVSFYNNEISEKSEIFDDQFSVERPDGSNFTLKIRSTKLEDSAMYFCASSPGLLTDTQYFGPGTRLTVL.

The J gene is TRBJ2-1, the V gene TRBV5-1; 7 bases are a match to TRBD2. Losses at the gene ends were 1 base for V and 8 bases for J; bases not matched to a gene: 9. This CDR3 has 15 residues. Per germline, CDR1 SGHRS and CDR2 YFSETQ. CDR3 sequence reads: CASSLREDMNDEQFF. The CDR3 DNA follows: TGCGCCAGCAGCTTGCGGGAGGATATGAATGATGAGCAGTTCTTC.

This clone was seen once. The rearrangement links TRBV4-1 to TRBJ1-4; 7 nucleotides agree with TRBD1. After removal of 2 bases from V and 2 bases from J, the junction contained 11 bases not matched to a gene. Germline V gives CDR1 MGHRA, CDR2 YSYEKL. CDR3 length: 18 amino acids. This chain's CDR3 is CASSQILGLGQTNEKLFF. DNA of the CDR3: TGCGCCAGCAGCCAAATCTTGGGCCTGGGACAGACTAATGAAAAACTGTTTTTT.

The chain couples TRBV7-9 to TRBJ2-1; 7 nucleotides align to TRBD1. Germline lookup yields CDR1 SEHNR and CDR2 FQNEAQ (reference sequence). V trimming: 3 bases; J trimming: 2 bases; junction bases outside the gene matches: 4. This CDR3 has 15 amino acids. The CDR3 loop reads CASSFTGVAYNEQFF. For the CDR3, the DNA is TGTGCCAGCAGCTTTACAGGGGTGGCCTACAATGAGCAGTTCTTC.

The DNA for the CDR3 is TGTGCCTGGAGTGTAAGAACATACACTGAAGCTTTCTTT. This sequence encodes CAWSVRTYTEAFF. The rearrangement links TRBV30 to TRBJ1-1; D not resolved. This CDR3 spans 13 amino acids. Germline values: CDR1 GTSNPN, CDR2 SVGIG (reference sequence). Trimming took 0 bases from V and 3 from J, leaving 8 bases between them.

CDR3 nucleotide sequence: TGTGCCAGCAGCTTAGGAGGGTATGGGGTTGGTCAGCCCCAGCATTTT. It is translated as CASSLGGYGVGQPQHF. This chain connects TRBV7-2 to TRBJ1-5; D uncertain. CDR1 and CDR2 from the germline V gene are SGHTA and FQGNSA. The CDR3 runs to 16 residues. Trimming took 1 base from V and 6 from J, leaving 16 bases between them. The variable domain in full, with the rest retrieved from reference TRBV7-2 and TRBJ1-5, is GAGVSQSPSNKVTEKGKDVELRCDPISGHTALYWYRQSLGQGLEFLIYFQGNSAPDKSGLPSDRFSAERTGGSVSTLTIQRTQQEDSAVYLCASSLGGYGVGQPQHFGDGTRLSIL.

This clone was recorded a few times. V usage is TRBV28 and J usage is TRBJ2-7; 13 positions match TRBD2. CDR3 length: 15 amino acids. Looked up from germline, CDR1 is MDHEN and CDR2 is SYDVKM. V gave up 6 bases and J gave up 5 bases; unmatched junction bases: 7. In nucleotides, the CDR3 is TGTGCCAGCAGCCGACTAGCGGGAGGAGGGCACGAGCAGTACTTC. This gives the protein CASSRLAGGGHEQYF.

The gene calls are TRBV4-2 and TRBJ1-1; D is possibly TRBD1 (5 bases). Germline lookup yields CDR1 LGHNA and CDR2 YNFKEQ. The CDR3 has 15 amino acids. The V end lost 0 bases, the J end lost 3 bases, and 11 bases lay between the germline ends. CDR3 region: CASSQDLGRDTEAFF. CDR3 DNA sequence: TGTGCCAGCAGCCAAGATTTGGGCAGGGACACTGAAGCTTTCTTT.

The V and J genes are TRBV5-6 and TRBJ2-7, with TRBD2 matching 13 bases. CDR3 size: 16 residues. From germline, CDR1 is SGHDT and CDR2 YYEEEE. After removal of 3 bases from V and 1 base from J, the junction contained 4 bases not matched to a gene. The CDR3 nucleotides read TGTGCCAGCAGCTGGGGGACTAGCGGGATGTCCTACGAGCAGTACTTC. Translating it yields CASSWGTSGMSYEQYF.

This clone showed up just a few times. The chain links TRBV5-6 to TRBJ2-5; no reliable D call. Germline CDR1 and CDR2: SGHDT and YYEEEE. This CDR3 is built from 16 residues. V lost 3 bases and J 1 base, leaving 16 bases between the germline ends. As DNA, the CDR3 is TGTGCCAGCAGCTCTACGATCCGACATTTCCAAGAGACCCAGTACTTC. It is translated as CASSSTIRHFQETQYF.

J is TRBJ1-2 and V is TRBV9; D is ambiguous. CDR1 and CDR2 (germline): SGDLS, YYNGEE. Trimming shortened V by 3 bases and J by 8 bases, and 14 bases separated the two germline ends. This CDR3 region has 13 residues. As DNA, the CDR3 is TGTGCCAGCAGCGCCATGCTTACTTCCGGCTACACCTTC. It translates to CASSAMLTSGYTF.

CDR3 residues: CASRGSTNYGYTF. The DNA of the CDR3 is TGTGCCAGCAGGGGGAGTACTAACTATGGCTACACCTTC. J is TRBJ1-2 and V is TRBV27; no clear D. V lost 6 bases to trimming and J lost 0 bases, with 8 bases between them. The CDR3 length is 13 residues. In germline, CDR1 is MNHEY, CDR2 SMNVEV (reference sequence).

The V and J genes are TRBV30 and TRBJ2-1; TRBD2 matches at 9 bases. With 3 bases clipped from V and 3 bases from J, the junction kept 3 bases outside the gene matches. CDR1 and CDR2 from the germline V gene are GTSNPN and SVGIG (reference sequence). The CDR3 spans 14 residues. The CDR3, as DNA: TGTGCCTGGAGGCTAGCGGGGATCTACAATGAGCAGTTCTTC. Its protein is CAWRLAGIYNEQFF. Supplemented by reference TRBV30 and TRBJ2-1, the full variable domain reads SQTIHQWPATLVQPVGSPLSLECTVEGTSNPNLYWYRQAAGRGLQLLFYSVGIGQISSEVPQNLSASRPQDRQFILSSKKLLLSDSGFYLCAWRLAGIYNEQFFGPGTRLTVL.

This clone was picked up a small number of times. The chain joins TRBV6-6 to TRBJ2-2, with 9 positions matching TRBD1. V gave up 6 bases and J gave up 2 bases; unmatched junction bases: 7. The CDR3 length is 16 residues. Per germline, CDR1 MNHNY and CDR2 SVGAGI (reference sequence). The CDR3 sequence: CASSIPGQGNTGELFF. As DNA, the CDR3 is TGTGCCAGCAGCATTCCGGGACAGGGTAACACCGGGGAGCTGTTTTTT.

V usage is TRBV6-1 and J usage is TRBJ1-4; 8 nucleotides align to TRBD1. V gave up 6 bases and J gave up 6 bases; unmatched junction bases: 3. Looked up from germline, CDR1 is MNHNS and CDR2 is SASEGT. The CDR3 has 13 amino acids. CDR3 sequence: CASRATGDEKLFF. The CDR3 coding sequence is TGTGCCAGCAGGGCGACAGGGGATGAAAAACTGTTTTTT.

A few counts support this clone. V gene TRBV16 combines with J gene TRBJ2-5; TRBD1 might be the D (5 bases). The length of the CDR3 is 14 residues. V was pared by 0 bases and J by 5 bases, with 10 bases between. In germline, CDR1 is KGHSY, CDR2 FQNENV. The CDR3 loop reads CASSQSGQRETQYF. CDR3 bases: TGTGCCAGCAGCCAATCGGGGCAGAGGGAGACCCAGTACTTC.

This chain joins TRBV7-9 and TRBJ2-5; 13 nucleotides agree with TRBD2. The CDR3 runs 16 residues. CDR1 is SEHNR, CDR2 FQNEAQ, per germline (reference sequence). V was clipped by 4 bases and J by 1 base; unmatched bases: 3. Here the CDR3 DNA reads TGTGCCAGCAGCTCCGGACTAGCGGGAGTCCAAGAGACCCAGTACTTC. Protein: CASSSGLAGVQETQYF.

J is TRBJ2-2 and V is TRBV9; D gene ambiguous. The CDR3 length is 15 residues. CDR1 SGDLS and CDR2 YYNGEE come from the germline V gene. V lost 2 bases, J lost 2 bases, and 10 bases lay in between. The CDR3 DNA follows: TGTGCCAGCAGCGTGCCTCAGTATAACACCGGGGAGCTGTTTTTT. This gives the protein CASSVPQYNTGELFF.